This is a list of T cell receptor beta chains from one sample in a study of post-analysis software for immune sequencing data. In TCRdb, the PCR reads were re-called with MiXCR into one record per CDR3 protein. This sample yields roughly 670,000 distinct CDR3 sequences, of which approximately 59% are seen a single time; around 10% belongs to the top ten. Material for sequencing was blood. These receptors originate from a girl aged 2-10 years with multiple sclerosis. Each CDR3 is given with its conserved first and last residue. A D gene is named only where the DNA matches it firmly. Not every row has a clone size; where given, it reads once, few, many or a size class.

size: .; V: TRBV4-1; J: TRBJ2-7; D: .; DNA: TGCGCCAGCAGCCAGCTTCGGTCTGAAAGGGGCTACGAGCAGTACTTC; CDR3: CASSQLRSERGYEQYF
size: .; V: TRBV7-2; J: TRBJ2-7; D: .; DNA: TGTGCCAGCAGCTTTACTCTCTCCTACGAGCAGTACTTC; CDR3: CASSFTLSYEQYF
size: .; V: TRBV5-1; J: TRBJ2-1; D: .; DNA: TGCGCCAGCAGCTTCGGCCTCCTGGGGGGCAATGAGCAGTTCTTC; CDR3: CASSFGLLGGNEQFF
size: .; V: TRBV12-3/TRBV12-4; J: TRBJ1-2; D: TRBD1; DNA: TGTGCCAGCAGCGGGGGGACAGGGGCCAACTATGGCTACACCTTC; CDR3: CASSGGTGANYGYTF
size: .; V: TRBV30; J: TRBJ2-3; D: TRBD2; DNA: TGTGCCTGGAGTATGGCGGGAGGCACAGATACGCAGTATTTT; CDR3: CAWSMAGGTDTQYF
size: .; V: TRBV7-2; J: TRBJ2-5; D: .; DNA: TGTGCCAGCAGCTTAGTAAGGCACCAGGTGGAGACCCAGTACTTC; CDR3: CASSLVRHQVETQYF
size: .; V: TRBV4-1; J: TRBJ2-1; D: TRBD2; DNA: TGCGCCAGCAGCCCCGTGACTAGCGGGAGAGGGACCAGCTCCTACAATGAGCAGTTCTTC; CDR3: CASSPVTSGRGTSSYNEQFF
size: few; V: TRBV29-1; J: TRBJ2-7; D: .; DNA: TGCAGCGTTGTCAAAGCGCCCCGCGGGCTCGAGCAGTACTTC; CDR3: CSVVKAPRGLEQYF
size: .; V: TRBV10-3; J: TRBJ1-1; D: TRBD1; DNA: TGTGCCATCCAATACAGGGGGAACACTGAAGCTTTCTTT; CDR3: CAIQYRGNTEAFF
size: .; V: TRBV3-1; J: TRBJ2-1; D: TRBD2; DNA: TGTGCCAGCAGCCAAGATGCGGCTAGCGGGGCCTACAATGAGCAGTTCTTC; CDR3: CASSQDAASGAYNEQFF
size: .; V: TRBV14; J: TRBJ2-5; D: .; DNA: TGTGCCAGCAGCCATCTGGAGGGAAAGCGGGAGACCCAGTACTTC; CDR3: CASSHLEGKRETQYF
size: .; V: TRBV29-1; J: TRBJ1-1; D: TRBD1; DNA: TGCAGCGTTGCTGGGGCAGGGGGAACGAACACTGAAGCTTTCTTT; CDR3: CSVAGAGGTNTEAFF
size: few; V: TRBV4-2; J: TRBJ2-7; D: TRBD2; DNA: TGTGCCAGCAGCCCGGGGACTAAGAACTACGAGCAGTACTTC; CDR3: CASSPGTKNYEQYF
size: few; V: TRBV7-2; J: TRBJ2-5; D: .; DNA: TGTGCCAGCAGCATGGGACACGGAGAGACCCAGTACTTC; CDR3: CASSMGHGETQYF
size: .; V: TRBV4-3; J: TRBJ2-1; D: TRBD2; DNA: TGCGCCAGCAGCCAAGATCTAGCGGGGGGTAACAATGAGCAGTTCTTC; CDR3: CASSQDLAGGNNEQFF
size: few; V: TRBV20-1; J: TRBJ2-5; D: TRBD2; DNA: TGCAGTGCTACTAGCGGACAAGAGACCCAGTACTTC; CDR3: CSATSGQETQYF
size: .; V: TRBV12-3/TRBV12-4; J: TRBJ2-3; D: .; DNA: TGTGCCAGCAGTTTAGCACAGGGTTTTGCAGATACGCAGTATTTT; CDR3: CASSLAQGFADTQYF
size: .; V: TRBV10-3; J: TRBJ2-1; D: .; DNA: TGTGCCATCAAGCGAACAGCCGGTTTTCTAAATGAGCAGTTCTTC; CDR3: CAIKRTAGFLNEQFF
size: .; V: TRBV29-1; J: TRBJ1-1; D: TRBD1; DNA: TGCAGCGTAGCACAGGGGGCTGAAGCTTTCTTT; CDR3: CSVAQGAEAFF
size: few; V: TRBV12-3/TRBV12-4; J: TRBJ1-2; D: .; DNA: TGTGCCAGCAGTTTAATGGGGGGAGGCGATGGCTACACCTTC; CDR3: CASSLMGGGDGYTF
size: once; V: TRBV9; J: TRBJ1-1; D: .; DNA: TGTGCCAGCAGCACACCGAGGGAAACTGAAGCTTTCTTT; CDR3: CASSTPRETEAFF
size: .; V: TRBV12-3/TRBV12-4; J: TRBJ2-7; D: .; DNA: TGTGCCAGCAGTTTAGTGTACTACGAGCAGTACTTC; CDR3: CASSLVYYEQYF
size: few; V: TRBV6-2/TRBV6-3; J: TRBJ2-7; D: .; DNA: TGTGCCAGCAGTTACCAGGGACCGGCATACGAGCAGTACTTC; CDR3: CASSYQGPAYEQYF
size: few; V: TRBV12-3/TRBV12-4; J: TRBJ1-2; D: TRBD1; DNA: TGTGCCAGCAGTTCCGGGACAGCACTTAATGGCTACACCTTC; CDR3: CASSSGTALNGYTF